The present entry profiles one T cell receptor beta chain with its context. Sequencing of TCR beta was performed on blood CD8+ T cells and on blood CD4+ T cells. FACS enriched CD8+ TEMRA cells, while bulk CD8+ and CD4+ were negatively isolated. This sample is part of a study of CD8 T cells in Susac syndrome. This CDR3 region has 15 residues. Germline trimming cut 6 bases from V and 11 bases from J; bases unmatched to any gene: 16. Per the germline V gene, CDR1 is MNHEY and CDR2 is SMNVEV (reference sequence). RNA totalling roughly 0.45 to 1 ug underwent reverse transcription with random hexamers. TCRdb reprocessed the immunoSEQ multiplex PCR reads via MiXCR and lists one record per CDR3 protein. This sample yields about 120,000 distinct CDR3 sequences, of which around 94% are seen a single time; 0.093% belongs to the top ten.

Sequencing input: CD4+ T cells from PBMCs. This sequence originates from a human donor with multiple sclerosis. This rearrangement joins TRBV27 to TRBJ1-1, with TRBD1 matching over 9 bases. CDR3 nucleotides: TGTGCCAGCAGCTCCTTGGGACAGGGATCCTTTTCGGCTTTCTTT. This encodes CASSSLGQGSFSAFF.